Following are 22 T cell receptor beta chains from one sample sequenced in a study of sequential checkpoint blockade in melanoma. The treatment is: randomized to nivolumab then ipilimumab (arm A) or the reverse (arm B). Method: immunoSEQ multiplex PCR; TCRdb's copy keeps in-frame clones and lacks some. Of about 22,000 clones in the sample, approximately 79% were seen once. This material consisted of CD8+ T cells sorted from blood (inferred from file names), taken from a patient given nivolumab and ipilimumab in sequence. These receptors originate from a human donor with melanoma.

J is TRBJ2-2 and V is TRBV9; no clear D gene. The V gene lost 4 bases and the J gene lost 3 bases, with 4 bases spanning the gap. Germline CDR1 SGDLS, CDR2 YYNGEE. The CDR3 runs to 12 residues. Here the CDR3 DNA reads TGTGCCAGCAGCCCCTACACCGGGGAGCTGTTTTTT. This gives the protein CASSPYTGELFF. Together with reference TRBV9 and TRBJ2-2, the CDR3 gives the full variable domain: DSGVTQTPKHLITATGQRVTLRCSPRSGDLSVYWYQQSLDQGLQFLIQYYNGEERAKGNILERFSAQQFPDLHSELNLSSLELGDSALYFCASSPYTGELFFGEGSRLTVL.

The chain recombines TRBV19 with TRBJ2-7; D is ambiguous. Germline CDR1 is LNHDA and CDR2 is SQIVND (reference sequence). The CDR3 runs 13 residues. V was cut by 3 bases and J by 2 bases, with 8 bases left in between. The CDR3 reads CASSISATYEQYF. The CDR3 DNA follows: TGTGCCAGTAGTATCAGCGCCACCTACGAGCAGTACTTC.

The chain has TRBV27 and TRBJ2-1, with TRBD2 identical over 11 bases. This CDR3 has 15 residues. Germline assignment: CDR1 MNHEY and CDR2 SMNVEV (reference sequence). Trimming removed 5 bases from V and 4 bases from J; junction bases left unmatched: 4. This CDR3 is CASSITSGGYNEQFF. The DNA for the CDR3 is TGTGCCAGCAGTATAACTAGCGGGGGATACAATGAGCAGTTCTTC.

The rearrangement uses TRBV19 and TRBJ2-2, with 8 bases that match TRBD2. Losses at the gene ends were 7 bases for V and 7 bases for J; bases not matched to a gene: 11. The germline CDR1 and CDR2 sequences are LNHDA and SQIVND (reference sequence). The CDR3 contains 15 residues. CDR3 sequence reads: CASIGAGVESGELFF. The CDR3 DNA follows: TGTGCCAGTATAGGAGCGGGAGTGGAGAGCGGGGAGCTGTTTTTT.

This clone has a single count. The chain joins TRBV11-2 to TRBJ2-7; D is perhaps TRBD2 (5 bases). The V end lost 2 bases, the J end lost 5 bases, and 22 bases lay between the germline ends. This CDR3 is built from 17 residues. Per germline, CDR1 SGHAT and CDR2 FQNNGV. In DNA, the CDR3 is TGTGCCAGCAGCTTACGGGCAGCCGGACTTCTTATCGACGAGCAGTACTTC. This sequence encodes CASSLRAAGLLIDEQYF.

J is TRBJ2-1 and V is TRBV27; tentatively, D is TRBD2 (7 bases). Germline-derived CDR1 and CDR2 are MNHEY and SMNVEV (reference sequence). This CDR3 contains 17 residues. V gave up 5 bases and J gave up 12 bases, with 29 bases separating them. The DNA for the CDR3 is TGTGCCAGCAGTCCAGGGCTAGGGCGGGGGCTCTCCCCGACGCAGTTCTTC. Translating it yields CASSPGLGRGLSPTQFF.

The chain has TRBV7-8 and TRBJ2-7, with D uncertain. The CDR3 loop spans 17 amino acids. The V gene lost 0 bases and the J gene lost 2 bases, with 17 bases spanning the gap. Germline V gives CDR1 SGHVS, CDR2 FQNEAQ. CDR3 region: CASSLAIKHPNPYEQYF. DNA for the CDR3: TGTGCCAGCAGCTTAGCCATTAAGCACCCAAATCCCTACGAGCAGTACTTC.

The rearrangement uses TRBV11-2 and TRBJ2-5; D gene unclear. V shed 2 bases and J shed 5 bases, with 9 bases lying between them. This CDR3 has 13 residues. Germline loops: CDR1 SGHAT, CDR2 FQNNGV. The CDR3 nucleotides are TGTGCCAGCAGCTTATACGCCGGGGAGACCCAGTACTTC. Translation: CASSLYAGETQYF.

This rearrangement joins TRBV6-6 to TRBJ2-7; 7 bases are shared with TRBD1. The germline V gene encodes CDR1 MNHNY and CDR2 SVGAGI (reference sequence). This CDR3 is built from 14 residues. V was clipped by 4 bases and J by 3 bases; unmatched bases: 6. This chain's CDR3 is CASSWDSPYYEQYF. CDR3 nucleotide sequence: TGTGCCAGCAGTTGGGACAGCCCTTACTACGAGCAGTACTTC.

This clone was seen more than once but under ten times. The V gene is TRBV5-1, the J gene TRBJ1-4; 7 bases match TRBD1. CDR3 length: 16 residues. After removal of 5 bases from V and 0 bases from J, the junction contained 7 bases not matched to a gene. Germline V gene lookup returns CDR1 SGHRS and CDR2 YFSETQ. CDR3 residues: CASRGGQAATNEKLFF. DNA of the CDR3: TGCGCCAGCAGAGGTGGACAGGCTGCAACTAATGAAAAACTGTTTTTT.

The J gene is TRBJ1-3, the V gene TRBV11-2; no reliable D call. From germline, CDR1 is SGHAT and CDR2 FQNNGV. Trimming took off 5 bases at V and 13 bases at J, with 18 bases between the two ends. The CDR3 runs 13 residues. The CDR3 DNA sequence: TGTGCCAGCAGCCGATCGGAGGCTCCCGGGATATATTTT. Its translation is CASSRSEAPGIYF. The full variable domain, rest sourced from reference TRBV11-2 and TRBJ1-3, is EAGVAQSPRYKIIEKRQSVAFWCNPISGHATLYWYQQILGQGPKLLIQFQNNGVVDDSQLPKDRFSAERLKGVDSTLKIQPAKLEDSAVYLCASSRSEAPGIYFGEGSWLTVV.

CDR3 in amino acids: CASSHRLAGGSDTQYF. CDR3 in DNA: TGCGCCAGCAGCCATCGACTAGCGGGGGGGTCAGATACGCAGTATTTT. V gene TRBV4-3 combines with J gene TRBJ2-3; TRBD2 matches at 14 bases. CDR1 is LGHNA and CDR2 is YSLEER in the germline V gene. This CDR3 contains 16 residues. Trimming removed 3 bases from V and 4 bases from J; junction bases left unmatched: 3.

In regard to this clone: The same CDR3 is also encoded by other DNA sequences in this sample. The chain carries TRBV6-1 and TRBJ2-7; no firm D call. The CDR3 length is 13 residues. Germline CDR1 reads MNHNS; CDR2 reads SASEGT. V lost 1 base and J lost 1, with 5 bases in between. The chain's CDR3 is CASSEGVSYEQYF. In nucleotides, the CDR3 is TGTGCCAGCAGTGAAGGCGTTTCCTACGAGCAGTACTTC.

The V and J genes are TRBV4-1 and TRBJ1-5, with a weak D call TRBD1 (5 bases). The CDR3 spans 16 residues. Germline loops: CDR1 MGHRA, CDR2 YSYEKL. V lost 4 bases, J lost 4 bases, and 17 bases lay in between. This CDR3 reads CASSLSGSGDNQPQHF. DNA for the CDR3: TGCGCCAGCAGCCTGTCGGGGTCGGGGGATAATCAGCCCCAGCATTTT.

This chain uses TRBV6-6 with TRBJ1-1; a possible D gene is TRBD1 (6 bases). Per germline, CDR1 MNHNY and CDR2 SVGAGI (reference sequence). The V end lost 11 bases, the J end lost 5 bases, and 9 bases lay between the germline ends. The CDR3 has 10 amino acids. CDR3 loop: CACTGTEAFF. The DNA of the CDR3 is TGTGCCTGCACAGGGACTGAAGCTTTCTTT.

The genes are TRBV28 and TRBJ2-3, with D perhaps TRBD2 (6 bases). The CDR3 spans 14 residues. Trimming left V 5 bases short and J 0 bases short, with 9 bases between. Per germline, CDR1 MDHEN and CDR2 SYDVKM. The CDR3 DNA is TGTGCCAGCAGTCGGGACTCCAGCACAGATACGCAGTATTTT. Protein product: CASSRDSSTDTQYF. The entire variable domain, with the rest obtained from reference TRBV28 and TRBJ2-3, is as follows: DVKVTQSSRYLVKRTGEKVFLECVQDMDHENMFWYRQDPGLGLRLIYFSYDVKMKEKGDIPEGYSVSREKKERFSLILESASTNQTSMYLCASSRDSSTDTQYFGPGTRLTVL.

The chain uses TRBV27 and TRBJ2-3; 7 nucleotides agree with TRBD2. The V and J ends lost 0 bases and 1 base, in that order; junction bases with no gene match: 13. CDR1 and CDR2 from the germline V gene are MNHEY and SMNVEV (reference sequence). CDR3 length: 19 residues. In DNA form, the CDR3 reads TGTGCCAGCAGTTTATCTGTTCAGTCGGGGGGATCAGGCACAGATACGCAGTATTTT. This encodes CASSLSVQSGGSGTDTQYF.

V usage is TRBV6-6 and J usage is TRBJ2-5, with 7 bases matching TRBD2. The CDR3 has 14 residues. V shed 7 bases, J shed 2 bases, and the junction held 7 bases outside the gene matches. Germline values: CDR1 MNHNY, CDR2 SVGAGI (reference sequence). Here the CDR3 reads CASNIAGSQETQYF. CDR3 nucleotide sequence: TGTGCCAGCAACATAGCGGGCTCACAAGAGACCCAGTACTTC.

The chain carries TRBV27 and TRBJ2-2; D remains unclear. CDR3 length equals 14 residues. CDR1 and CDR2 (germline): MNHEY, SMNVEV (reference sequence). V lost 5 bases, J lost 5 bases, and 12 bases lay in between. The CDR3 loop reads CASSHSGWTGELFF. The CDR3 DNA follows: TGTGCCAGCAGTCACTCAGGATGGACCGGGGAGCTGTTTTTT.

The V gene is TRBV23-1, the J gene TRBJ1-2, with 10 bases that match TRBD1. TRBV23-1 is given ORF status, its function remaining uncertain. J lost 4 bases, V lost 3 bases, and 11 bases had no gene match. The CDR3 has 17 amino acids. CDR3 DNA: TGCGCCAGCAGTCATCTCCCTCCGACAGGGGGCCTCTATGGCTACACCTTC. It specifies CASSHLPPTGGLYGYTF.

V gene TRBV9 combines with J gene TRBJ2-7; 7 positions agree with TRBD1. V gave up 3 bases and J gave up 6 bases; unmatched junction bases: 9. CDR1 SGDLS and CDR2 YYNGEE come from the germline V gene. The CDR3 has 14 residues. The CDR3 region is CASSDQDRPGEQYF. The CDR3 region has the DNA TGTGCCAGCAGCGACCAGGACAGGCCGGGCGAGCAGTACTTC.

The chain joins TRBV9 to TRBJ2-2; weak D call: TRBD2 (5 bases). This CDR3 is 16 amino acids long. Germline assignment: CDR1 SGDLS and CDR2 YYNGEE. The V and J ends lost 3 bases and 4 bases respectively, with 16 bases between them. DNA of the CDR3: TGTGCCAGCAGCGCGACGACCCTAGCTCTCACCGGGGAGCTGTTTTTT. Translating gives CASSATTLALTGELFF.